The 5 T cell receptor beta chains below all came from one sample that was sequenced in a study of blood T cell repertoires in COVID-19. The table came from immunoSEQ multiplex PCR; TCRdb's copy has only in-frame clones and leaves some out. The sample comprises approximately 260,000 clones, around 90% of which are singletons, and 3.7% rests with the top ten. The specimen was peripheral blood. Receptor source: a woman between 40 and 55 years old with acute or convalescent COVID-19.

The genes are TRBV6-5 and TRBJ2-1; D may be TRBD1 (6 bases). Trimming took 7 bases from V and 6 from J, leaving 19 bases between them. Germline CDR1 and CDR2: MNHEY and SVGAGI. The CDR3 is made up of 15 amino acids. CDR3 amino acids: CASNQPVVGGNEQFF. In DNA form, the CDR3 reads TGTGCCAGCAACCAACCGGTGGTAGGGGGCAATGAGCAGTTCTTC.

This clone was seen more than once but under ten times. This chain joins TRBV5-5 and TRBJ1-2; 8 bases agree with TRBD1. The CDR3 covers 17 residues. Germline loops: CDR1 SGHKS, CDR2 YYEKEE (reference sequence). The V gene end was trimmed by 3 bases and the J gene end by 4 bases; junction bases not matched to a gene: 14. The CDR3 DNA reads TGTGCCAGCAGCTCTGGGACAGGACAGAGGACCGGCTATGGCTACACCTTC. Its protein product is CASSSGTGQRTGYGYTF.

The chain couples TRBV5-6 to TRBJ2-5; D perhaps matches TRBD1 (5 bases). The CDR3 spans 15 residues. Germline V CDR1 and CDR2: SGHDT, YYEEEE. The ends were cut back, 5 bases at V and 2 bases at J, with 16 bases in the middle. The CDR3 nucleotides are TGTGCCAGCAGTGCCGAGACAGTTTATCAAGAGACCCAGTACTTC. As protein: CASSAETVYQETQYF.

This clone appeared a few times. The chain carries TRBV24-1 and TRBJ2-1, with 10 positions matching TRBD2. J lost 3 bases, V lost 3 bases, and 7 bases had no gene match. The CDR3 covers 17 residues. CDR1 and CDR2 from the germline V gene are KGHDR and SFDVKD. The DNA for the CDR3 is TGTGCCACCAGTGATATGGCTAGCGGGGGCTTCTACAATGAGCAGTTCTTC. This encodes CATSDMASGGFYNEQFF.

V gene TRBV5-4 combines with J gene TRBJ1-2, with no clear D. This CDR3 has 12 amino acids. V shed 2 bases and J shed 7 bases, with 9 bases lying between them. The germline V gene encodes CDR1 SGHNT and CDR2 YYREEE (reference sequence). The CDR3 DNA reads TGTGCCAGCAGCTTTTGGGGAGGTGGCTACACCTTC. Translating gives CASSFWGGGYTF. The full variable domain, rest sourced from reference TRBV5-4 and TRBJ1-2, is ETGVTQSPTHLIKTRGQQVTLRCSSQSGHNTVSWYQQALGQGPQFIFQYYREEENGRGNFPPRFSGLQFPNYSSELNVNALELDDSALYLCASSFWGGGYTFGSGTRLTVV.